This record covers a single TCR beta chain. The antigen remains undetermined. All trial patients relapsed after autologous stem cell transplantation. The CDR3 sequence is 15 residues long. V was pared by 5 bases and J by 1 base, with 15 bases between. Germline loops: CDR1 SEHNR, CDR2 FQNEAQ (reference sequence). The method was immunoSEQ multiplex PCR; TCRdb's version includes in-frame clones alone and lacks a portion of them. The table has 37,000 or so clones, 70% to 90% seen once; the top ten hold about 7.4%. This entry comes from a study of PD-1 blockade in classical Hodgkin lymphoma. Study-level information: Patients were administered nivolumab (3 mg/kg intravenously) every 2 weeks.

Broader study findings: Healthy donors were reported to have higher baseline TCR diversity than newly diagnosed patients. For complete responders, baseline diversity was comparable to that of newly diagnosed patients. Unlike CD8+ TCR diversity, which did not rise significantly by C4D1, CD4+ TCR diversity did.

The chain is built from TRBV7-9 and TRBJ2-7, with D possibly matching TRBD2 (5 bases). The receptor's source is a human donor with classical Hodgkin lymphoma. The material sequenced was peripheral blood mononuclear cells (PBMCs), taken before the second cycle of nivolumab. This CDR3 reads CASSPRVGRSYEQYF. CDR3 DNA: TGTGCCAGCAGCCCGAGGGTAGGACGTTCCTACGAGCAGTACTTC.